This T cell receptor (beta chain) came from a study of T cell responses to AZD1222 COVID-19 vaccine. CDR1 is LNHNV and CDR2 is YYDKDF in the germline V gene (reference sequence). The CDR3 consists of 13 residues. Deletions cut 1 base from V and 7 bases from J, with 8 bases between. Profiling relied on immunoSEQ multiplex PCR, and the TCRdb table lists in-frame clones only, not all of them. The sample holds approximately 180,000 clones, approximately 90% seen once. The chain uses TRBV15 and TRBJ1-5; D gene ambiguous. The sequence was obtained from an adult in good health. The sample was peripheral blood, taken on day 0 of AZD1222 vaccination. The CDR3 bases are TGTGCCACCAGCAGAGCAGTGGACCAGCCCCAGCATTTT. It is translated as CATSRAVDQPQHF.